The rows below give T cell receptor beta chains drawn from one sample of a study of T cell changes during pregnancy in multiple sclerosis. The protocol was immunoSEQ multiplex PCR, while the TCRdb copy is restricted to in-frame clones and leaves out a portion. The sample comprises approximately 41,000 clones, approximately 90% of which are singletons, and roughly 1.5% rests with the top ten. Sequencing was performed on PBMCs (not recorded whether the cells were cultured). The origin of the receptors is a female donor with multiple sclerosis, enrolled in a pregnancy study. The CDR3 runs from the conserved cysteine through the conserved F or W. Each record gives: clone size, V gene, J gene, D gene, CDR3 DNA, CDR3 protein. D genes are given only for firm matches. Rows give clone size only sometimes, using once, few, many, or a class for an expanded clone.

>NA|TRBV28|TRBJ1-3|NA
TGTGCCAGCAGTTTAAGCACAGAGAGCTCTGGAAACACCATATATTTT
CASSLSTESSGNTIYF
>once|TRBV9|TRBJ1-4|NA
TGTGCCAGCAGCCCCCATGGAGGCACCGCAAATGAAAAACTGTTTTTT
CASSPHGGTANEKLFF
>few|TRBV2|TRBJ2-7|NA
TGTGCCAGCAGTGACAGAGTTTACGAGCAGTACTTC
CASSDRVYEQYF
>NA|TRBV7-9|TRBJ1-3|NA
TGTGCCAGCAGCTTAGCTTCTGGAAACACCATATATTTT
CASSLASGNTIYF
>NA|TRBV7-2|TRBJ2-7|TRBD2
TGTGCCAGCAGCTTGGCTAGCGGGAGCTCCTACGAGCAGTACTTC
CASSLASGSSYEQYF
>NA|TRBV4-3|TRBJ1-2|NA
TGCGCCAGCAGCCAAGATGGCGGGGATCTTTGGGGTTCCAACTATGGCTACACCTTC
CASSQDGGDLWGSNYGYTF
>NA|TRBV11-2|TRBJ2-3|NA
TGTGCCAGCAACACCGTGGGGGCCACAGATACGCAGTATTTT
CASNTVGATDTQYF
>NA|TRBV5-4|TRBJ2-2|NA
TGTGCCAGCAGCGTAGACACCGGGGAGCTGTTTTTT
CASSVDTGELFF
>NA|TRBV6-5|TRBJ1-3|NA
TGTGCCACCCATTCTCGAGGGCTTACTGGAAACACCATATATTTT
CATHSRGLTGNTIYF
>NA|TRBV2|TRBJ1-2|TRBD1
TGTGCCAGCAATTACCAGGGGGGGTATGGCTACACCTTC
CASNYQGGYGYTF
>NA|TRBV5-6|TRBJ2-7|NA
TGTGCCAGCAGCCCGGTGGACGGCACAAGCTCCTACGAGCAGTACTTC
CASSPVDGTSSYEQYF
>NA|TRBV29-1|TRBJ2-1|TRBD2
TGCAGCGTTGGCGGTCTAGCGGGAGCCTACAATGAGCAGTTCTTC
CSVGGLAGAYNEQFF
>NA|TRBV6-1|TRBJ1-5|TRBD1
TGTGCCAGCAGTGAAGGCGGGGACAGACTCGCGGGGCCCCAGCATTTT
CASSEGGDRLAGPQHF
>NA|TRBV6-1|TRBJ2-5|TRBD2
TGTGCCAGCACTTCAAGTCGGGGGGTAGAGACCCAGTACTTC
CASTSSRGVETQYF
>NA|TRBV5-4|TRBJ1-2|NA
TGTGCCAGCAGCTTGGCAGGGACCTATGGCTACACCTTC
CASSLAGTYGYTF
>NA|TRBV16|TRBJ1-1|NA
TGTGCCAGCAGCCAAACCGGGACGGGGAACACTGAAGCTTTCTTT
CASSQTGTGNTEAFF
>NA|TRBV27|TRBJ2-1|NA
TGTGCCAGCGGACCCTTAGGTGTTCAGTTCTTC
CASGPLGVQFF
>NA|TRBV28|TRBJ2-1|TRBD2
TGTGCCAGCAGTTTCTCGCTGGGACTACAACAGTTCTTC
CASSFSLGLQQFF
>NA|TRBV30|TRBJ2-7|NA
TGTGCCTGGAGTGTACGATATAGGGGGGCCCACTCCTACGAGCAGTACTTC
CAWSVRYRGAHSYEQYF
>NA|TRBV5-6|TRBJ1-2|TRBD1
TGTGCCAGCAGCACGGGACAGGGGGCGCAGAAAAACACCTTC
CASSTGQGAQKNTF
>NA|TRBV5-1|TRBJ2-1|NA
TGCGCCAGCAGCTTGGGCCTAGCGCTCGATGAGCAGTTCTTC
CASSLGLALDEQFF
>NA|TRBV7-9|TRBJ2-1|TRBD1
TGTGCCAGCAGCTCCGGGACAGGGAGGTACAATGAGCAGTTCTTC
CASSSGTGRYNEQFF
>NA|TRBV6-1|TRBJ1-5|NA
TGTGCCAGCACGGACACTATTAATCAGCCCCAGCATTTT
CASTDTINQPQHF
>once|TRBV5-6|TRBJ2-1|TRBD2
TGTGCCAGCAGCTTGGCTAGCGGAAACACCTACAATGAGCAGTTCTTC
CASSLASGNTYNEQFF